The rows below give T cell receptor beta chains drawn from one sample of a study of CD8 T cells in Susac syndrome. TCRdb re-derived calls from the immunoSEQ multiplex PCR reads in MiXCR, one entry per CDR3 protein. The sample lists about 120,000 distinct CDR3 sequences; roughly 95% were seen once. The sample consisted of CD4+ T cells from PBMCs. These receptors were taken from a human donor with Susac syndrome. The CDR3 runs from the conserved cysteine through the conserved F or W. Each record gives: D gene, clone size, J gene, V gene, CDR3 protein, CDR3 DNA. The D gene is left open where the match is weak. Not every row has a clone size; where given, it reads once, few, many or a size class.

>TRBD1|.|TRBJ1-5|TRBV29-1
CSAKAAGGVNQPQHF
TGCAGCGCCAAAGCGGCAGGGGGCGTTAATCAGCCCCAGCATTTT
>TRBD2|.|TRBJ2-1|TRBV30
CAWRLAGGREQFF
TGTGCCTGGAGACTAGCGGGAGGGCGTGAGCAGTTCTTC
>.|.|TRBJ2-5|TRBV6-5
CASNQGSPGETQYF
TGTGCCAGCAACCAGGGTAGCCCGGGGGAGACCCAGTACTTC
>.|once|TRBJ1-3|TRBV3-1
CASSLDSSGNTIYF
TGTGCCAGCAGCCTGGACAGCTCTGGAAACACCATATATTTT
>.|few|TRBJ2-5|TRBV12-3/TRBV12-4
CASSPREETQYF
TGTGCCAGCAGTCCCCGGGAAGAGACCCAGTACTTC
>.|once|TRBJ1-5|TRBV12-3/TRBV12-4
CASSRRPQPQHF
TGTGCCAGCAGTCGAAGACCGCAGCCCCAGCATTTT
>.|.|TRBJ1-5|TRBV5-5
CASSQNRDEPQHF
TGTGCCAGCAGCCAAAACAGGGACGAGCCCCAGCATTTT
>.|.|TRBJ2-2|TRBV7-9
CASSFSASNTGELFF
TGTGCCAGCAGCTTCTCAGCGTCGAACACCGGGGAGCTGTTTTTT
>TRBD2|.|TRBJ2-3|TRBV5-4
CASNPDGGADTQYF
TGTGCCAGCAACCCCGACGGGGGGGCGGATACGCAGTATTTT
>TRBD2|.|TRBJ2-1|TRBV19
CASSMTSGEQFF
TGTGCCAGTAGTATGACTAGCGGAGAGCAGTTCTTC
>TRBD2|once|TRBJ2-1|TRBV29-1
CSVGPTSGINNEQFF
TGCAGCGTTGGCCCCACTAGCGGGATTAATAATGAGCAGTTCTTC
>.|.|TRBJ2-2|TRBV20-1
CSARGTPGVTGELFF
TGCAGTGCTAGGGGGACTCCAGGAGTCACCGGGGAGCTGTTTTTT
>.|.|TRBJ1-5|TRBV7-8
CASSRGRGKNQPQHF
TGTGCCAGCAGCCGGGGGCGAGGTAAGAATCAGCCCCAGCATTTT
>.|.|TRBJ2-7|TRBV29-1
CSAWTGGTYEQYF
TGCAGCGCCTGGACAGGAGGGACCTACGAGCAGTACTTC
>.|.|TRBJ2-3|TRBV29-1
CSVENVGRLGGTDTQYF
TGCAGCGTTGAAAATGTAGGGCGGTTGGGAGGCACAGATACGCAGTATTTT
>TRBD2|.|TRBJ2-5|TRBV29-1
CSVGPRLAGHETQYF
TGCAGCGTCGGACCCAGACTAGCGGGACATGAGACCCAGTACTTC
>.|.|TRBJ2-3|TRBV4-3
CASSRFEGTDTQYF
TGCGCCAGCAGCCGGTTTGAAGGCACAGATACGCAGTATTTT
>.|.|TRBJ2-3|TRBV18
CASSPSQGLGTDTQYF
TGTGCCAGCTCACCCTCCCAAGGACTCGGCACAGATACGCAGTATTTT
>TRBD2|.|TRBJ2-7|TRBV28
CASSGTRREQYF
TGTGCCAGCAGTGGGACTAGGAGAGAGCAGTACTTC
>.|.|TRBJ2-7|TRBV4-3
CASSQDVSREQYF
TGCGCCAGCAGCCAAGATGTCTCGAGAGAGCAGTACTTC
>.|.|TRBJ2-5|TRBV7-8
CASSAGSKGQETQYF
TGTGCCAGCAGCGCGGGCAGCAAAGGTCAAGAGACCCAGTACTTC
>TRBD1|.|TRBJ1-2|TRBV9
CASSTSRQGNYGYTF
TGTGCCAGCAGCACCAGCCGACAGGGAAACTATGGCTACACCTTC
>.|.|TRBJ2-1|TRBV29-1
CSVDKGTDEQFF
TGCAGCGTTGATAAGGGCACGGATGAGCAGTTCTTC
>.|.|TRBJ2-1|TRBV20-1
CSAREWSGYNEQFF
TGCAGTGCTAGAGAATGGTCCGGGTACAATGAGCAGTTCTTC
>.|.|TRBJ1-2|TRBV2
CASSEEGNPIGYTF
TGTGCCAGCAGTGAAGAGGGAAACCCAATCGGCTACACCTTC
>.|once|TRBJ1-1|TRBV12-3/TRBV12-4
CASSSGGRTEAFF
TGTGCCAGCAGTTCGGGGGGAAGGACTGAAGCTTTCTTT